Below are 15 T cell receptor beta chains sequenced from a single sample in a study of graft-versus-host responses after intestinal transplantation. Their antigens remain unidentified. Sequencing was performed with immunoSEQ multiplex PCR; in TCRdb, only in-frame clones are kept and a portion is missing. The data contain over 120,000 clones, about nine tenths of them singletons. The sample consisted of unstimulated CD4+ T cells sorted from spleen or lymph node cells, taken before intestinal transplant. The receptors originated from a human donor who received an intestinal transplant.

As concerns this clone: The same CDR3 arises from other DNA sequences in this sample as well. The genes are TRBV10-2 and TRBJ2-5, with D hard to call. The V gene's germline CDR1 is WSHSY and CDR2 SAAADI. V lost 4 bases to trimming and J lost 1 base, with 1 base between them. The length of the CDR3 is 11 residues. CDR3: CASSVQETQYF. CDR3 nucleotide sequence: TGCGCCAGCAGTGTCCAAGAGACCCAGTACTTC.

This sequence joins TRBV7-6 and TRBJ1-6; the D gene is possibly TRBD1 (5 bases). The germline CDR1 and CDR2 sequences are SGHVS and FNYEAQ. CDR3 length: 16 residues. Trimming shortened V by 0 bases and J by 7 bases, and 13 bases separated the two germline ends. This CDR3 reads CASSLAIGQTNSPLHF. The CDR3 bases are TGTGCCAGCAGCTTAGCGATCGGACAAACCAATTCACCCCTCCACTTT.

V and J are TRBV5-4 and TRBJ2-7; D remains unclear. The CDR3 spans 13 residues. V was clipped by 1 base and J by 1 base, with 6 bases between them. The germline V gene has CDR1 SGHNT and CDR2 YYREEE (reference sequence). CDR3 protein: CASSLLFSYEQYF. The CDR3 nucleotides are TGTGCCAGCAGCTTGTTATTTTCCTACGAGCAGTACTTC.

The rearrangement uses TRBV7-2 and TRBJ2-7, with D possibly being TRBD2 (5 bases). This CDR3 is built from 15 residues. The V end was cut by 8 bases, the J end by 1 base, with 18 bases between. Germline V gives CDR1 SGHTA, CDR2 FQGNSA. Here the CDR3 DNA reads TGTGCCAGCCTCCATGATGAGGGCAAATCCTACGAGCAGTACTTC. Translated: CASLHDEGKSYEQYF.

The CDR3 DNA reads TGTGCCACCAGCAGAGAGGTAACAGCCTACAATGAGCAGTTCTTC. Translating it yields CATSREVTAYNEQFF. This chain connects TRBV15 to TRBJ2-1; no reliable D call. V was cut by 0 bases and J by 2 bases, with 8 bases left in between. The CDR3 contains 15 residues. CDR1 LNHNV and CDR2 YYDKDF come from the germline V gene (reference sequence).

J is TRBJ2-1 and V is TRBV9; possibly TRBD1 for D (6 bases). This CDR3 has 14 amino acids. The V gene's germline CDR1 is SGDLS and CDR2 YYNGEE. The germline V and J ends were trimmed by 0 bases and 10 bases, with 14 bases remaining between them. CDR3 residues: CASSVGGGPSEQFF. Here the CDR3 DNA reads TGTGCCAGCAGCGTAGGTGGGGGCCCCAGCGAGCAGTTCTTC.

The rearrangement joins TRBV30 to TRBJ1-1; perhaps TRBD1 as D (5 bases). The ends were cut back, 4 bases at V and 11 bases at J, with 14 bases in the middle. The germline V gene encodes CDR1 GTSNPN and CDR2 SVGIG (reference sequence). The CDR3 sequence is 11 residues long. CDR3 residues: CAWTTTGSAFF. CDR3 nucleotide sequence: TGTGCCTGGACGACCACAGGTTCGGCTTTCTTT.

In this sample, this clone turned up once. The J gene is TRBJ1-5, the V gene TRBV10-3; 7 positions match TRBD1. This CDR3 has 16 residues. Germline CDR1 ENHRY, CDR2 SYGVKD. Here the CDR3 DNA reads TGTGCGTCGGGGGCGGAGGGGGCAAGAAGCAATCAGCCCCAGCATTTT. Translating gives CASGAEGARSNQPQHF.

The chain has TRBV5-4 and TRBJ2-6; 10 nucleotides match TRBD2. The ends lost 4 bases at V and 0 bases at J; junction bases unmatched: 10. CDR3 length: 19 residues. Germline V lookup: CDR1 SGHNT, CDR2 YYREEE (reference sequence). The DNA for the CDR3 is TGTGCCAGCAGCCGGTTTGAGCGGGAGGGCAGCTCTGGGGCCAACGTCCTGACTTTC. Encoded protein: CASSRFEREGSSGANVLTF.

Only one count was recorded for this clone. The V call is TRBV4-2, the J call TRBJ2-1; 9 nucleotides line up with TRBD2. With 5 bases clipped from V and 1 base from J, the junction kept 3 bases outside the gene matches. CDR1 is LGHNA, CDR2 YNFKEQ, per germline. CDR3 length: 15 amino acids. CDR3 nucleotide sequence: TGTGCCAGCAGCGTTAGCGGGGGTTCCTACAATGAGCAGTTCTTC. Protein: CASSVSGGSYNEQFF.

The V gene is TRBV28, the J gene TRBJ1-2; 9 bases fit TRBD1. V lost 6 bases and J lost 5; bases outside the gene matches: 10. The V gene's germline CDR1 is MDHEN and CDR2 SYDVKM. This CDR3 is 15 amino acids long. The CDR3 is CASSLYKGQGYGYTF. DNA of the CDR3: TGTGCCAGCAGCCTATACAAGGGACAGGGATATGGCTACACCTTC.

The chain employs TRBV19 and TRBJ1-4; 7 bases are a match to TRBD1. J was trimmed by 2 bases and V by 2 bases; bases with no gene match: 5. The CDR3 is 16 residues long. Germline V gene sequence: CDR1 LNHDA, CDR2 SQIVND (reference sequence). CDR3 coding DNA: TGTGCCAGTAGTATACAGGGGGTCAGGACTAATGAAAAACTGTTTTTT. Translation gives CASSIQGVRTNEKLFF.

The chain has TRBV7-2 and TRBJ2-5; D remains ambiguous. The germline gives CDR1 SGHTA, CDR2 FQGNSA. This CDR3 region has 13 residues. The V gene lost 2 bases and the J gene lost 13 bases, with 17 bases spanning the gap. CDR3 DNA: TGTGCCAGCAGCTTATTTTACCGACTCCCACCGTACTTC. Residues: CASSLFYRLPPYF.

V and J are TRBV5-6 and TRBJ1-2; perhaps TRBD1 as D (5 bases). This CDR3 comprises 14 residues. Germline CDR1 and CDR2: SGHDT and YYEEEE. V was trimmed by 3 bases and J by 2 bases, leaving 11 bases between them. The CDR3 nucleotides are TGTGCCAGCAGCTCCGGACACAGGAACTATGGCTACACCTTC. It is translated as CASSSGHRNYGYTF.

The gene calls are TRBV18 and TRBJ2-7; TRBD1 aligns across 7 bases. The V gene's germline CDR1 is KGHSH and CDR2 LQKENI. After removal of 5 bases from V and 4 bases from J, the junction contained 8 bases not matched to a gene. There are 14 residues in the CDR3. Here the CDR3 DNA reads TGTGCCAGCTCATTGGACAGGAAAGAGTACGAGCAGTACTTC. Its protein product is CASSLDRKEYEQYF.